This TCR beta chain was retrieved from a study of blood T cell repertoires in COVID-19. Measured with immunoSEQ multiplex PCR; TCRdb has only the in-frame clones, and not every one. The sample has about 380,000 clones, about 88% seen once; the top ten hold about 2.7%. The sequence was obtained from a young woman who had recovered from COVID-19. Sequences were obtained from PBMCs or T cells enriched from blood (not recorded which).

The CDR3 reads CASSPGTSPSYNEQFF. The DNA of the CDR3 is TGTGCCAGCTCACCCGGGACTTCTCCATCCTACAATGAGCAGTTCTTC. This chain links TRBV18 with TRBJ2-1; weak D call: TRBD2 (6 bases). The V end lost 3 bases, the J end lost 1 base, and 13 bases lay between the germline ends. The CDR3 loop spans 16 amino acids. Germline V lookup: CDR1 KGHSH, CDR2 LQKENI. Full variable domain (missing parts from reference TRBV18 and TRBJ2-1): NAGVMQNPRHLVRRRGQEARLRCSPMKGHSHVYWYRQLPEEGLKFMVYLQKENIIDESGMPKERFSAEFPKEGPSILRIQQVVRGDSAAYFCASSPGTSPSYNEQFFGPGTRLTVL.